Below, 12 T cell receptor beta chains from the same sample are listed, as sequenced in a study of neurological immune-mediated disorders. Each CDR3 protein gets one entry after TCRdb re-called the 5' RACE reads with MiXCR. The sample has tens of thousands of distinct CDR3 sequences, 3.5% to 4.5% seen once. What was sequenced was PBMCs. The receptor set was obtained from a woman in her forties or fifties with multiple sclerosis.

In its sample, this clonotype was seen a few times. CDR3 sequence (DNA): TGTGCCATCAGTGAGTCCGGGGGTTCAAATCAGCCCCAGCATTTT. Translating gives CAISESGGSNQPQHF. The chain recombines TRBV10-3 with TRBJ1-5, with D possibly TRBD1 on 5 matching bases. V was trimmed by 0 bases and J by 4 bases, leaving 10 bases between them. Germline-derived CDR1 and CDR2 are ENHRY and SYGVKD. The CDR3 length is 15 residues.

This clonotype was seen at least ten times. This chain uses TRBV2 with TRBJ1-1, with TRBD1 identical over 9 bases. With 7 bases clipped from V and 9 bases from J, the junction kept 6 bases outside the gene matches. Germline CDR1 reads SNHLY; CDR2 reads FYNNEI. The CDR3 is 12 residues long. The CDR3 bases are TGTGCCAGCAATACAGGGGGCCGGAAAGCTTTCTTT. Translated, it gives CASNTGGRKAFF.

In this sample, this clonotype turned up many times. The DNA of the CDR3 is TGTGCCACCAGGATGACCGAGAACACCGGGGAGCTGTTTTTT. This codes for CATRMTENTGELFF. J is TRBJ2-2 and V is TRBV15; no reliable D call. Germline CDR1 reads LNHNV; CDR2 reads YYDKDF (reference sequence). CDR3 size: 14 residues. Trimming removed 6 bases from V and 1 base from J, with 9 bases in between.

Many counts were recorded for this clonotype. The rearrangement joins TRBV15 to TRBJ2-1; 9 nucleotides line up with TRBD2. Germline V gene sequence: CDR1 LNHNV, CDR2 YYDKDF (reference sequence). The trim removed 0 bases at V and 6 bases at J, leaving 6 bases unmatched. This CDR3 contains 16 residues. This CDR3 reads CATSRELLAGPNEQFF. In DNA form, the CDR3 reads TGTGCCACCAGCAGAGAGTTGCTAGCGGGGCCCAATGAGCAGTTCTTC.

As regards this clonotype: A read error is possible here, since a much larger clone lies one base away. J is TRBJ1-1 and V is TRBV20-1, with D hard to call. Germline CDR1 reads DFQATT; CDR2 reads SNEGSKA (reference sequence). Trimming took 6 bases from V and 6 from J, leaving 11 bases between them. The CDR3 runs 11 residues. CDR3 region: CSASRFAEAFF. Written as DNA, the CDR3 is TGCAGTGCCAGCCGGTTTGCTGAAGCTTTCTTT.

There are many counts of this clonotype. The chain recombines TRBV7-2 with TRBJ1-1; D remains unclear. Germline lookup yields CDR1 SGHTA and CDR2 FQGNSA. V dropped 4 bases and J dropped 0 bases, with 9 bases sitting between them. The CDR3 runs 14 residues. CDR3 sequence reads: CASSWTGMNTEAFF. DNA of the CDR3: TGTGCCAGCAGCTGGACGGGGATGAACACTGAAGCTTTCTTT.

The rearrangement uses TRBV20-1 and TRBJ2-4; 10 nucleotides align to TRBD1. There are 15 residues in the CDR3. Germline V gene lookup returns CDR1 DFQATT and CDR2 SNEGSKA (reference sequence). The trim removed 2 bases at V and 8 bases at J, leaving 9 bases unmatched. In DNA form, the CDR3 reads TGCAGTGCTAGAACGGGACAGGGGACCGGATACATTCAGTACTTC. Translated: CSARTGQGTGYIQYF.

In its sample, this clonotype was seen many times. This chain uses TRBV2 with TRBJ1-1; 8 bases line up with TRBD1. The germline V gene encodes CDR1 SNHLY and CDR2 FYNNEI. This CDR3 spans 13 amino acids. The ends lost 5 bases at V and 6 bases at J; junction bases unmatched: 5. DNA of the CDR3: TGTGCCAGCAGTATCGACAGGGGCCCTGAAGCTTTCTTT. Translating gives CASSIDRGPEAFF. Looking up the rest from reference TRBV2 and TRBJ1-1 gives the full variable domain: EPEVTQTPSHQVTQMGQEVILRCVPISNHLYFYWYRQILGQKVEFLVSFYNNEISEKSEIFDDQFSVERPDGSNFTLKIRSTKLEDSAMYFCASSIDRGPEAFFGQGTRLTVV.

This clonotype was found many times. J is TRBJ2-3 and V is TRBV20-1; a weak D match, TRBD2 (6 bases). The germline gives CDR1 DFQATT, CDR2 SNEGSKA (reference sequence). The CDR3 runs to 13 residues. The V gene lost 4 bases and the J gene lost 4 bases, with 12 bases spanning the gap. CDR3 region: CSAKRDFSDTQYF. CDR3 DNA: TGCAGTGCTAAACGGGACTTCTCAGATACGCAGTATTTT.

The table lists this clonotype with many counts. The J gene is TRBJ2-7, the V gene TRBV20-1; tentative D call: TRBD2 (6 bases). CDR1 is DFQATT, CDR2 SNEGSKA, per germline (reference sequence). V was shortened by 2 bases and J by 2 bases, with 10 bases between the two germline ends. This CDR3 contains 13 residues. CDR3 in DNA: TGCAGTGCTAGACCCGGGAGCCCCTACGAGCAGTACTTC. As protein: CSARPGSPYEQYF.

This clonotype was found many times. CDR3 sequence (DNA): TGTGCCAGCAGAAGCGGACAGGGGCTCTACGAGCAGTACTTC. It is translated as CASRSGQGLYEQYF. The V call is TRBV12-3 or TRBV12-4, the J call TRBJ2-7; 9 nucleotides agree with TRBD1. The CDR3 sequence is 14 residues long. V was clipped by 6 bases and J by 3 bases; unmatched bases: 6.

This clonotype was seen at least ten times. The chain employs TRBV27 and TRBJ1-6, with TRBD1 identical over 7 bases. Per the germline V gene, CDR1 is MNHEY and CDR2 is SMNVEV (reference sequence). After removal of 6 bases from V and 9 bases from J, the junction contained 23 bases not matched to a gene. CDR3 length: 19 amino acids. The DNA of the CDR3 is TGTGCCAGCAGCTCATTACGCAGCGCCCAGGGGGGAATCGGTTCACCCCTCCACTTT. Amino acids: CASSSLRSAQGGIGSPLHF.